This T cell receptor (beta chain) came from a study of blood T cell repertoires in COVID-19. Turning to the study itself: The United States, Italy and Spain supplied acute and convalescent COVID-19 samples. PBMCs, B-cell-depleted T cells, or T cells provided the cDNA or gDNA that made up the material.

Authors' methods: The authors estimated nucleated cell counts from reference gene primer amplification. Clones were read by immunoSEQ multiplex PCR, and TCRdb kept only the in-frame ones, dropping some. That table supplies the V and J calls and clone size; D and trimming were determined from the DNA. Of over 75,000 clones listed, 85% to 95% were seen once; the top ten hold about 2.5%. This clonotype was sampled from a human donor with active COVID-19. The donor label of this sample is uncertain. Source material: peripheral blood.

This CDR3 reads CASSQNFRGAYEQYF. The CDR3, as DNA: TGCGCCAGCAGCCAAAACTTTCGGGGGGCCTACGAGCAGTACTTC. The rearrangement uses TRBV4-3 and TRBJ2-7, with 7 bases fitting TRBD2. Germline CDR1 LGHNA, CDR2 YSLEER. The V gene end was trimmed by 2 bases and the J gene end by 2 bases; junction bases not matched to a gene: 6. This CDR3 is built from 15 residues.